Sequencing of this TCR beta chain was carried out in a study of control samples from healthy donors and cancer patients. The CDR3 sequence is 18 residues long. Trimming cost V 2 bases and J 7 bases; bases outside gene matches: 12. Germline V gene sequence: CDR1 MGHRA, CDR2 YSYEKL. The repertoire was sequenced with immunoSEQ multiplex PCR; TCRdb's copy has only in-frame clones and lacks some. The table has 150,000 to 200,000 clones, roughly 94% seen once. The TCR originated in a man aged 55 to 70 with colorectal cancer. The rearrangement links TRBV4-1 to TRBJ1-6; 9 bases map to TRBD1. What was sequenced was PBMCs. The CDR3, as DNA: TGCGCCAGCAGCCAAAGGATAGGGACAGGGCTATCAAATTCACCCCTCCACTTT. Translation: CASSQRIGTGLSNSPLHF.